These 19 T cell receptor beta chains share one sample of origin, sequenced in a study of T cell repertoires in cytomegalovirus infection. These receptors are not linked to any known antigen. TCRdb re-called the reads through MiXCR, storing one row per CDR3 protein. The repertoire holds 200,000 to 250,000 distinct CDR3 sequences, with about 38% as singletons. The input for sequencing was CD8+ T cells from cultured PBMCs, taken from culture after CMV antigen stimulation. These TCRs come from a human donor in good health (CMV status not recorded). Some clones in this sample may be carry-over from other donors' samples.

This clonotype was detected only a few times. This chain uses TRBV7-6 with TRBJ2-7, with 7 bases fitting TRBD1. The CDR3 length is 15 residues. CDR1 and CDR2 (germline): SGHVS, FNYEAQ. With 7 bases clipped from V and 3 bases from J, the junction kept 12 bases outside the gene matches. The CDR3 DNA follows: TGTGCCAGCACCCTAGGACAGGCCCGTGGCTACGAGCAGTACTTC. The encoded protein is CASTLGQARGYEQYF.

V and J are TRBV11-2 and TRBJ2-3, with 9 bases fitting TRBD2. V shed 8 bases, J shed 8 bases, and the junction held 20 bases outside the gene matches. This CDR3 contains 17 residues. Germline V gene lookup returns CDR1 SGHAT and CDR2 FQNNGV. The CDR3 nucleotides are TGTGCCAGCTCCCTCCCATTGATCAGCGGGGGGATGATTACGCAGTATTTT. Amino acids: CASSLPLISGGMITQYF.

The rearrangement uses TRBV5-6 and TRBJ1-5, with 9 bases fitting TRBD1. This CDR3 has 17 residues. Per germline, CDR1 SGHDT and CDR2 YYEEEE. The ends lost 2 bases at V and 0 bases at J; junction bases unmatched: 6. The CDR3 loop is CASSFWTGEYSNQPQHF. CDR3 sequence (DNA): TGTGCCAGCAGCTTTTGGACAGGGGAATATAGCAATCAGCCCCAGCATTTT.

This chain connects TRBV7-8 to TRBJ1-1; no firm D call. This CDR3 is built from 14 residues. Trimming pared 5 bases from V and 6 bases from J, leaving 16 bases between. Germline assignment: CDR1 SGHVS and CDR2 FQNEAQ. The CDR3 loop is CASSSVPGSAEAFF. In DNA, the CDR3 is TGTGCCAGCAGCAGCGTACCCGGGAGCGCTGAAGCTTTCTTT.

This rearrangement joins TRBV7-2 to TRBJ2-7; D remains ambiguous. Trimming took 5 bases from V and 0 from J, leaving 17 bases between them. Per the germline V gene, CDR1 is SGHTA and CDR2 is FQGNSA. CDR3 length: 16 amino acids. The CDR3 sequence is CASSKHPESTSYEQYF. The DNA of the CDR3 is TGTGCCAGCAGCAAACACCCCGAGTCCACCTCCTACGAGCAGTACTTC.

This clonotype was counted ten times or more. This chain joins TRBV7-9 and TRBJ1-6; D not resolved. V shed 3 bases and J shed 7 bases, with 4 bases lying between them. The CDR3 sequence is 12 residues long. Germline values: CDR1 SEHNR, CDR2 FQNEAQ (reference sequence). The CDR3 here is CASSLRNSPLHF. The CDR3 region has the DNA TGTGCCAGCAGCTTGAGGAATTCACCCCTCCACTTT.

The chain is built from TRBV28 and TRBJ2-1; D call uncertain. The ends were cut back, 8 bases at V and 6 bases at J, with 11 bases in the middle. Per germline, CDR1 MDHEN and CDR2 SYDVKM. The CDR3 is 12 amino acids. The CDR3 bases are TGTGCCAGCCGGTACAGCTCCAATGAGCAGTTCTTC. Amino acid sequence: CASRYSSNEQFF. The whole variable domain, filled in from reference TRBV28 and TRBJ2-1, reads DVKVTQSSRYLVKRTGEKVFLECVQDMDHENMFWYRQDPGLGLRLIYFSYDVKMKEKGDIPEGYSVSREKKERFSLILESASTNQTSMYLCASRYSSNEQFFGPGTRLTVL.

This clonotype was detected a few times. V and J are TRBV20-1 and TRBJ2-3; 9 nucleotides agree with TRBD2. The CDR3 contains 20 residues. The germline CDR1 and CDR2 sequences are DFQATT and SNEGSKA (reference sequence). Trimming at V came to 3 bases and at J to 1 base, leaving 20 bases not matched to a gene. The CDR3 loop is CSASHPVREGMGLGTDTQYF. CDR3 nucleotides: TGCAGTGCTAGCCATCCGGTGCGGGAGGGGATGGGTTTGGGCACAGATACGCAGTATTTT.

This clonotype was recorded a few times. V gene TRBV11-2 combines with J gene TRBJ2-1, with TRBD2 identical over 8 bases. The length of the CDR3 is 15 residues. Germline CDR1 is SGHAT and CDR2 is FQNNGV. V shed 4 bases, J shed 6 bases, and the junction held 8 bases outside the gene matches. For the CDR3, the DNA is TGTGCCAGCAGCTCTCTACTAGCGGACTTCAATGAGCAGTTCTTC. It encodes CASSSLLADFNEQFF.

The rearrangement links TRBV12-3 or TRBV12-4 to TRBJ2-7, with D possibly matching TRBD2 (6 bases). The CDR3 runs to 13 residues. Trimming removed 7 bases at V and 0 bases at J, with 10 bases between. CDR3 in amino acids: CASTRDFSYEQYF. DNA for the CDR3: TGTGCCAGCACCCGGGACTTCTCCTACGAGCAGTACTTC.

This clonotype was observed a handful of times. The chain carries TRBV2 and TRBJ2-3, with 13 bases aligning to TRBD2. V lost 6 bases, J lost 4 bases, and 10 bases stayed unmatched. Per the germline V gene, CDR1 is SNHLY and CDR2 is FYNNEI. This CDR3 region has 17 residues. The CDR3 DNA reads TGTGCCAGCAGAACTAGCGGGAGGGCCGGAAAGGCAGATACGCAGTATTTT. Amino acid sequence: CASRTSGRAGKADTQYF.

This clonotype came up many times. This rearrangement joins TRBV19 to TRBJ1-2; 11 bases line up with TRBD1. Germline V gene data show CDR1 as LNHDA and CDR2 as SQIVND (reference sequence). J was trimmed by 8 bases and V by 7 bases; bases with no gene match: 12. CDR3 size: 15 residues. The CDR3 bases are TGTGCCAGTACCACATCCGGGACAGGGGGAGGAGGCTACACCTTC. As protein: CASTTSGTGGGGYTF.

V usage is TRBV25-1 and J usage is TRBJ2-6; TRBD1 is a possible D gene (5 bases). V was shortened by 0 bases and J by 3 bases, with 18 bases between the two germline ends. Germline V gives CDR1 MGHDK, CDR2 SYGVNS. CDR3 length equals 19 residues. The CDR3 loop is CASSEYGGRVLGGANVLTF. DNA of the CDR3: TGTGCCAGCAGTGAATACGGTGGCAGGGTATTAGGTGGGGCCAACGTCCTGACTTTC.

In DNA form, the CDR3 reads TGCAGCGTTTTAGACAGGGGAGGCCACGAGCAGTACTTC. Its translation: CSVLDRGGHEQYF. V and J are TRBV29-1 and TRBJ2-7, with 8 positions matching TRBD1. The CDR3 totals 13 residues. Germline V gene sequence: CDR1 SQVTM, CDR2 ANQGSEA. V gave up 5 bases and J gave up 5 bases; unmatched junction bases: 8.

The chain has TRBV7-2 and TRBJ2-7; a weak D match, TRBD2 (6 bases). Deletions cut 2 bases from V and 7 bases from J, with 18 bases between. The CDR3 is 15 residues long. Germline lookup yields CDR1 SGHTA and CDR2 FQGNSA. The CDR3 spells CASSLPSMGGEEQYF. The DNA for the CDR3 is TGTGCCAGCAGCTTACCCTCTATGGGGGGTGAGGAGCAGTACTTC.

This clonotype was picked up a small number of times. DNA for the CDR3: TGTGCCACCAGCAGGATGGGACAGGGGAACGAGCAGTACTTC. It specifies CATSRMGQGNEQYF. The rearrangement joins TRBV15 to TRBJ2-7; TRBD1 matches 10 bases. Germline CDR1 is LNHNV and CDR2 is YYDKDF (reference sequence). This CDR3 is built from 14 residues. V shed 3 bases and J 5 bases; nucleotides not matched to a gene: 4.

The rearrangement uses TRBV7-9 and TRBJ2-3, with 7 bases identical to TRBD2. The CDR3 has 14 amino acids. Looked up from germline, CDR1 is SEHNR and CDR2 is FQNEAQ (reference sequence). V gave up 4 bases and J gave up 6 bases; unmatched junction bases: 7. The CDR3 spells CASSSAQGGDTQYF. For the CDR3, the DNA is TGTGCCAGCAGCTCCGCCCAGGGAGGGGATACGCAGTATTTT.

A few counts support this clonotype. This chain uses TRBV2 with TRBJ1-5, with unresolved D. CDR1 SNHLY and CDR2 FYNNEI come from the germline V gene. The CDR3 runs to 15 residues. Trimming pared 4 bases from V and 0 bases from J, leaving 10 bases between. The CDR3 sequence is CASSVMAYSNQPQHF. The CDR3 nucleotides read TGTGCCAGCAGTGTAATGGCGTATAGCAATCAGCCCCAGCATTTT.

The CDR3 here is CASSPGEGSYEQYF. The CDR3 DNA follows: TGTGCCAGCAGCCCCGGTGAAGGATCCTACGAGCAGTACTTC. The V gene is TRBV7-8, the J gene TRBJ2-7; no firm D call. Germline V gene lookup returns CDR1 SGHVS and CDR2 FQNEAQ. This CDR3 spans 14 amino acids. V was clipped by 5 bases and J by 1 base, with 12 bases between them.